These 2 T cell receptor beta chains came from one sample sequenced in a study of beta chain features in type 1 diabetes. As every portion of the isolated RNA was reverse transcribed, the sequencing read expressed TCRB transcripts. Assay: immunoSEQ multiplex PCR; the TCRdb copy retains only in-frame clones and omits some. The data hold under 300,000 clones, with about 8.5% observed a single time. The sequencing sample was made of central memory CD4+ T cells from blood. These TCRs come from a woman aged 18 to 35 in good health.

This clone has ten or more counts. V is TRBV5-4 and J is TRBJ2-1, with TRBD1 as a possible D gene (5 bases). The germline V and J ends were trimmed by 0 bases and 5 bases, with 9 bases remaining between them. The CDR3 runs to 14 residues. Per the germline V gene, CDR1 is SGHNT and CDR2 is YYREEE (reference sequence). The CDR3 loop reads CASSLAGHNNEQFF. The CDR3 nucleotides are TGTGCCAGCAGCTTGGCAGGGCATAACAATGAGCAGTTCTTC.

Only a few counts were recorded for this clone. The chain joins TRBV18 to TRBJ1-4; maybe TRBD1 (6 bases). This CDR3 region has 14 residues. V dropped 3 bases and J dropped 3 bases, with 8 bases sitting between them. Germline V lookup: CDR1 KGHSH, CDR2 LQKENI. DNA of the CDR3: TGTGCCAGCTCACCGGACAGATCTAATGAAAAACTGTTTTTT. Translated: CASSPDRSNEKLFF.